One sample yielded the 12 T cell receptor beta chains listed below, sequenced in a study of cytomegalovirus exposure and HLA in healthy donors. 13 Jbeta primers and 60 Vbeta primers were used for the PCR. The data were produced by immunoSEQ multiplex PCR, yet TCRdb's version contains in-frame clones alone and is incomplete. This table holds about 60,000 clones, about 82% found once. Sequenced input: PBMCs. The receptors here all came from a man younger than 40 in good health and CMV-seronegative.

This sequence joins TRBV2 and TRBJ2-5, with a weak D call TRBD2 (7 bases). The CDR3 runs to 15 residues. With 4 bases removed from V and 1 base from J, the gap between germline ends came to 13 bases. Germline CDR1 and CDR2: SNHLY and FYNNEI. CDR3 sequence: CASSVGGDGQETQYF. The CDR3 DNA sequence: TGTGCCAGCAGTGTAGGGGGGGACGGCCAAGAGACCCAGTACTTC.

The chain joins TRBV27 to TRBJ1-1; weak D call: TRBD1 (5 bases). Per germline, CDR1 MNHEY and CDR2 SMNVEV (reference sequence). The CDR3 length is 15 residues. The V and J ends lost 7 bases and 5 bases respectively, with 20 bases between them. The CDR3 reads CASNHYTAEGTEAFF. The CDR3 DNA is TGTGCCAGCAACCACTATACTGCGGAGGGGACTGAAGCTTTCTTT.

The V gene is TRBV6-5, the J gene TRBJ1-2; 8 positions match TRBD1. This CDR3 comprises 12 residues. The germline gives CDR1 MNHEY, CDR2 SVGAGI. J gave up 4 bases and V 9 bases, and 4 bases lay outside the gene matches. As DNA, the CDR3 is TGTGCCAGTTCACAGGGGGTCTATGGCTACACCTTC. Its protein product is CASSQGVYGYTF.

The rearrangement links TRBV6-5 to TRBJ1-2; TRBD1 is a possible D gene (6 bases). The CDR3 loop spans 13 amino acids. CDR1 and CDR2 from the germline V gene are MNHEY and SVGAGI. The germline V and J ends were trimmed by 4 bases and 8 bases, with 14 bases remaining between them. The CDR3 DNA reads as TGTGCCAGCAGTTTCCGACGACAGGCCGGCTACACCTTC. Residues: CASSFRRQAGYTF.

This clone appeared a few times. The chain employs TRBV5-8 and TRBJ1-1, with D possibly matching TRBD1 (5 bases). Germline CDR1 and CDR2: SGHTS and YDEGEE. With 2 bases removed from V and 1 base from J, the gap between germline ends came to 6 bases. The CDR3 is 13 residues long. The CDR3 protein is CASSFTGNTEAFF. DNA for the CDR3: TGTGCCAGCAGCTTCACAGGGAACACTGAAGCTTTCTTT.

The rearrangement links TRBV28 to TRBJ1-2; 11 bases line up with TRBD1. The CDR3 runs 18 residues. Germline V gene data show CDR1 as MDHEN and CDR2 as SYDVKM. J gave up 6 bases and V 3 bases, and 15 bases lay outside the gene matches. CDR3 sequence reads: CASSLGAGQGVLGDGYTF. The CDR3 bases are TGTGCCAGCAGTTTGGGGGCGGGACAGGGGGTATTAGGAGATGGCTACACCTTC.

This clone was seen a few times. The J gene is TRBJ2-5, the V gene TRBV5-1; D remains unclear. CDR1 and CDR2 (germline): SGHRS, YFSETQ. Trimming cost V 1 base and J 2 bases, with 9 bases left between them. The CDR3 has 14 residues. The CDR3 protein is CASSLFGQQETQYF. The CDR3 bases are TGCGCCAGCAGCTTGTTTGGGCAGCAAGAGACCCAGTACTTC.

The table lists this clone with a few counts. The chain uses TRBV27 and TRBJ2-1; 9 nucleotides agree with TRBD1. V lost 8 bases to trimming and J lost 2 bases; unmatched junction nucleotides: 4. Germline loops: CDR1 MNHEY, CDR2 SMNVEV (reference sequence). The CDR3 covers 14 residues. CDR3 DNA sequence: TGTGCCAGCGCCGGGACAGGGCCCTACAATGAGCAGTTCTTC. Translated, it gives CASAGTGPYNEQFF.

This rearrangement joins TRBV7-2 to TRBJ2-7, with TRBD2 as a possible D gene (5 bases). Germline V gene lookup returns CDR1 SGHTA and CDR2 FQGNSA. This CDR3 spans 16 amino acids. The germline V and J ends were trimmed by 1 base and 0 bases, with 13 bases remaining between them. The DNA for the CDR3 is TGTGCCAGCAGCTTAGGAGCGGACGGCGGCTCCTACGAGCAGTACTTC. The encoded protein is CASSLGADGGSYEQYF.

The gene calls are TRBV27 and TRBJ2-7, with TRBD1 as a possible D gene (5 bases). Trimming shortened V by 5 bases and J by 2 bases, and 16 bases separated the two germline ends. Germline CDR1 reads MNHEY; CDR2 reads SMNVEV (reference sequence). This CDR3 has 15 amino acids. In DNA, the CDR3 is TGTGCCAGCAGTCGCCGACAGAGCAGGGCCTACGAGCAGTACTTC. This encodes CASSRRQSRAYEQYF.

This clone was found a few times. The chain combines TRBV5-1 with TRBJ1-1; possible D gene TRBD1, 6 bases. V lost 2 bases, J lost 1 base, and 9 bases lay in between. The CDR3 has 14 amino acids. Germline assignment: CDR1 SGHRS and CDR2 YFSETQ. The CDR3 protein is CASSFMTGNTEAFF. In nucleotides, the CDR3 is TGCGCCAGCAGCTTTATGACAGGGAACACTGAAGCTTTCTTT.

The chain combines TRBV4-3 with TRBJ2-1; TRBD2 matches at 8 bases. The V and J ends lost 6 bases and 6 bases, in that order; junction bases with no gene match: 4. The germline gives CDR1 LGHNA, CDR2 YSLEER. The CDR3 length is 13 residues. CDR3 DNA sequence: TGCGCCAGCAGGCGTGCGGGGGGCAATGAGCAGTTCTTC. As protein: CASRRAGGNEQFF.